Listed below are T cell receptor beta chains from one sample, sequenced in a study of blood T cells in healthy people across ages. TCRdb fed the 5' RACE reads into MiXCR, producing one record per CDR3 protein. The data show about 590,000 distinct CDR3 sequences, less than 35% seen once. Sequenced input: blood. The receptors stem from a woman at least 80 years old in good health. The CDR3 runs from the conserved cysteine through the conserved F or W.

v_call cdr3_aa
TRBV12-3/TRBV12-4 CASTGTSVTEQFF
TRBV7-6 CASSSVGTGGADTQYF
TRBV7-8 CASSYRDIQETQYF
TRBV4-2 CASSQEWTGFDQPQHF
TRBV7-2 CASSPGRQMSQETQYF
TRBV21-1 CASSKPPRDFIEEDEQFF
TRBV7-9 CASSDDRAGSYEQYF
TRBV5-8 CASSPFVRNEKLFF
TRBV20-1 CSARDPKARRAFF
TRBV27 CASSGDRGPYEQYF
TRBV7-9 CASSLEGHEQFF
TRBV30 CAWSGGGDTRHSTNEKLFF
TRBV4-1 CASSQGEQGTGANVRTF
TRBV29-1 CSVEFQGAINEQFF
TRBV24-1 CATSENRARETQYF
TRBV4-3 CASSQDSPGAYNEQFF
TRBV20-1 CSAPSTGEGETQYF
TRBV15 CATSRDNLNQPQHF
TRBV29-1 CSVPGSDTEAFF
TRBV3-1 CASSKPGLAGLGRNEQYF
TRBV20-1 CSARGPDRGTETQYF
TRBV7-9 CASGSDSSNQPQHF
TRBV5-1 CASSLSRGADGYTF
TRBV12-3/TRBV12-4 CASSFGHSNEKLFF
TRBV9 CASSVDRLSGYTF
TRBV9 CASSVSGGPMDTQYF
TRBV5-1 CASSLLGYGSQETQYF
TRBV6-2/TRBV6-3 CTSSCPRPGLSYNEQFF
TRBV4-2 CASSQGLAGSEAFF
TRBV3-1 CASSQAVSYEQYF
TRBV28 CASSPSSGGLYDNEQFF
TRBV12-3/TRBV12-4 CASIETGGGEKLFF
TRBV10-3 CAISIPPPGEGYTF
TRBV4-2 CASSRGEGRRTDTQYF
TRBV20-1 CSARDSLRAGNYGYTF
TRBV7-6 CASSLKGGSPLHF
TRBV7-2 CASSPLGPSSTDTQYF
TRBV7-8 CASRLRDRRDTQYF
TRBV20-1 CSARENRGATGELFF
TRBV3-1 CASSQDPGWNEQYF
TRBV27 CASSLTRDRASEQYF
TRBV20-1 CSARAGSSGGNEQFF
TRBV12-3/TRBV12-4 CASSLSSSTDTQYF
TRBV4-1 CASSQFRGLDAYEQYF
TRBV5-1 CASSLAGNSYEQYF
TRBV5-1 CASRVGQYTEAFF
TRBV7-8 CASSLLIAINEKLFF
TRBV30 CAWKTGGGEKLFF